A selection of T cell receptor beta chains follows, all from one sample in a study of shared clonotypes between healthy human individuals. The table came from immunoSEQ multiplex PCR; TCRdb's copy has only in-frame clones and leaves some out. The data show approximately 1.5 million clones, around 98% seen once. The material sequenced was naive CD4+ T cells sorted from blood. The receptor source for this set is a man aged 25-40 years in good health. CDR3s include the opening cysteine and the closing phenylalanine or tryptophan. The D gene is left open where the match is weak. Clone size is stated in some rows and not others, as once, few, many or a class when expanded.

J | D | size | V | CDR3 | DNA
TRBJ2-7 | . | once | TRBV14 | CASSQEYRPLIDAPRSSYEQYF | TGTGCCAGCAGCCAAGAATATAGGCCCTTGATAGATGCACCTAGGAGCTCCTACGAGCAGTACTTC
TRBJ2-3 | TRBD2 | . | TRBV6-1 | CAIPEGLGHHTQYF | TGTGCCATACCTGAGGGACTAGGTCACCATACGCAGTATTTT
TRBJ2-7 | . | . | TRBV28 | CASSNRLGPNYEQYF | TGTGCCAGCAGTAATAGGCTAGGGCCGAACTACGAGCAGTACTTC
TRBJ2-1 | . | . | TRBV7-9 | CASSLLAGTYNEQFF | TGTGCCAGCAGCTTACTCGCAGGGACCTACAATGAGCAGTTCTTC
TRBJ2-5 | . | . | TRBV18 | CASSPVEETQYF | TGTGCCAGCTCACCTGTAGAAGAGACCCAGTACTTC
TRBJ2-1 | . | . | TRBV5-4 | CASSSAGRRMAYNEQFF | TGTGCCAGCAGCTCCGCAGGGAGAAGGATGGCCTACAATGAGCAGTTCTTC
TRBJ1-1 | . | . | TRBV5-1 | CASSLGFANTEAFF | TGCGCCAGCAGCTTGGGGTTCGCGAACACTGAAGCTTTCTTT
TRBJ1-2 | TRBD1 | . | TRBV7-9 | CASSIPGQGHGYTF | TGTGCCAGCAGCATTCCGGGACAGGGGCATGGCTACACCTTC
TRBJ2-1 | TRBD2 | . | TRBV7-6 | CASSLGLAGVNEQFF | TGTGCCAGCAGCTTAGGACTAGCGGGAGTGAATGAGCAGTTCTTC
TRBJ1-1 | . | . | TRBV18 | CASSRRGGQEAFF | TGTGCCAGCTCACGTAGAGGGGGGCAGGAAGCTTTCTTT
TRBJ2-3 | TRBD2 | . | TRBV7-2 | CASSSTSGRGDTQYF | TGTGCCAGCAGCTCTACTAGCGGGAGGGGAGATACGCAGTATTTT
TRBJ2-7 | . | . | TRBV9 | CASSPQTGSYEQYF | TGTGCCAGCAGCCCCCAGACAGGCTCCTACGAGCAGTACTTC
TRBJ2-3 | . | . | TRBV27 | CASSSITDTQYF | TGTGCCAGCAGTTCCATCACAGATACGCAGTATTTT
TRBJ1-4 | . | . | TRBV28 | CASSRGFGEKLFF | TGTGCCAGCAGCAGAGGGTTTGGTGAAAAACTGTTTTTT
TRBJ2-5 | . | . | TRBV11-2 | CASTTSGIQETQYF | TGTGCCAGCACCACTTCGGGGATTCAAGAGACCCAGTACTTC
TRBJ2-7 | TRBD1 | . | TRBV5-4 | CASSLDGTVEQYF | TGTGCCAGCAGCTTGGATGGGACAGTTGAGCAGTACTTC
TRBJ1-2 | . | . | TRBV5-1 | CASSLLGEFGGYTF | TGCGCCAGCAGCTTGCTGGGGGAGTTTGGTGGCTACACCTTC
TRBJ2-4 | . | . | TRBV6-1 | CASSEEVWATALAKNIQYF | TGTGCCAGCAGTGAAGAGGTATGGGCTACAGCCCTAGCCAAAAACATTCAGTACTTC
TRBJ2-7 | . | . | TRBV28 | CASSRINGRSEQYF | TGTGCCAGCAGTCGGATTAACGGGCGATCCGAGCAGTACTTC
TRBJ1-5 | TRBD1 | once | TRBV27 | CASSPSRDSYQPQHF | TGTGCCAGCAGCCCATCCCGGGACAGTTATCAGCCCCAGCATTTT
TRBJ2-7 | TRBD1 | . | TRBV9 | CASSVTDRWHYEQYF | TGTGCCAGCAGCGTAACGGACAGGTGGCACTACGAGCAGTACTTC
TRBJ2-7 | . | . | TRBV5-7 | CASNSSRTVGQYEQYF | TGTGCCAGCAACTCATCCCGGACCGTCGGTCAGTACGAGCAGTACTTC
TRBJ2-2 | TRBD1 | . | TRBV10-3 | CAIKQTGGADTGELFF | TGTGCCATCAAGCAAACAGGGGGCGCGGACACCGGGGAGCTGTTTTTT
TRBJ2-6 | TRBD1 | . | TRBV7-9 | CASSFIGTGASGANVLTF | TGTGCCAGCAGCTTCATCGGGACAGGTGCCTCTGGGGCCAACGTCCTGACTTTC
TRBJ2-7 | . | . | TRBV21-1 | CASSFRSTYEQYF | TGTGCCAGCAGCTTCCGGAGTACCTACGAGCAGTACTTC
TRBJ1-4 | . | . | TRBV7-2 | CASSFSGATNEKLFF | TGTGCCAGCAGCTTTTCGGGGGCAACTAATGAAAAACTGTTTTTT
TRBJ2-1 | TRBD1 | . | TRBV11-2 | CASSVWGQEAYNEQFF | TGTGCCAGCAGCGTATGGGGACAGGAGGCCTACAATGAGCAGTTCTTC
TRBJ2-1 | . | . | TRBV9 | CASSVAWFGEQFF | TGTGCCAGCAGCGTAGCGTGGTTCGGTGAGCAGTTCTTC
TRBJ2-7 | TRBD2 | . | TRBV5-1 | CASSLRTSGYEQYF | TGCGCCAGCAGCTTGAGGACTAGCGGCTACGAGCAGTACTTC
TRBJ2-7 | TRBD2 | once | TRBV28 | CASSVPSGSTYEQYF | TGTGCCAGCAGTGTCCCTAGCGGGAGTACCTACGAGCAGTACTTC
TRBJ1-1 | . | . | TRBV18 | CASSRQNTEAFF | TGTGCCAGCTCACGACAGAACACTGAAGCTTTCTTT
TRBJ2-7 | . | . | TRBV18 | CASSPPGKDTYEQYF | TGTGCCAGCTCCCCTCCGGGCAAGGACACCTACGAGCAGTACTTC
TRBJ1-5 | . | . | TRBV28 | CASSLSGVNQPQHF | TGTGCCAGCAGTTTATCCGGGGTCAATCAGCCCCAGCATTTT
TRBJ2-5 | . | . | TRBV5-6 | CASGTRGHSQETQYF | TGTGCCAGTGGGACCCGAGGACACTCCCAAGAGACCCAGTACTTC
TRBJ2-1 | TRBD2 | . | TRBV9 | CASSVATSGRSNEQFF | TGTGCCAGCAGCGTGGCCACTAGCGGGAGAAGTAATGAGCAGTTCTTC
TRBJ1-5 | TRBD1 | . | TRBV4-1 | CASSQVGGQGLQPQHF | TGCGCCAGCAGCCAAGTTGGTGGACAGGGCTTGCAGCCCCAGCATTTT
TRBJ2-1 | TRBD2 | . | TRBV5-1 | CASSGVVAGGLNEQFF | TGCGCCAGCAGCGGGGTTGTAGCGGGAGGCTTGAATGAGCAGTTCTTC
TRBJ2-5 | TRBD1 | once | TRBV5-1 | CASSLSGTAQETQYF | TGCGCCAGCAGCTTGTCCGGGACAGCGCAAGAGACCCAGTACTTC
TRBJ2-7 | . | . | TRBV4-3 | CASSLERETYEQYF | TGCGCCAGCAGCTTGGAACGGGAGACCTACGAGCAGTACTTC
TRBJ2-2 | . | once | TRBV11-3 | CASSLVRGSGELFF | TGTGCCAGCAGCTTAGTGAGGGGCTCCGGGGAGCTGTTTTTT